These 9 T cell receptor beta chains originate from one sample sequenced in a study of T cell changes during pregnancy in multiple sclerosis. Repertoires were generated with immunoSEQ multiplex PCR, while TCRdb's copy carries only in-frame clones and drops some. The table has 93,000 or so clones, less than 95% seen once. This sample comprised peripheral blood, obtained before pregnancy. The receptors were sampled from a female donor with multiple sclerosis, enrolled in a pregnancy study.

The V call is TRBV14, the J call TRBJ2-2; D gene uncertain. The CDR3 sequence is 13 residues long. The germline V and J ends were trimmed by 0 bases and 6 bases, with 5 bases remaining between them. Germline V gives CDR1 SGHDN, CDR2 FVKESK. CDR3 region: CASSQDRAGELFF. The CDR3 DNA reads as TGTGCCAGCAGCCAAGATCGGGCCGGGGAGCTGTTTTTT. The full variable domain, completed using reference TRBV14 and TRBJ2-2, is EAGVTQFPSHSVIEKGQTVTLRCDPISGHDNLYWYRRVMGKEIKFLLHFVKESKQDESGMPNNRFLAERTGGTYSTLKVQPAELEDSGVYFCASSQDRAGELFFGEGSRLTVL.

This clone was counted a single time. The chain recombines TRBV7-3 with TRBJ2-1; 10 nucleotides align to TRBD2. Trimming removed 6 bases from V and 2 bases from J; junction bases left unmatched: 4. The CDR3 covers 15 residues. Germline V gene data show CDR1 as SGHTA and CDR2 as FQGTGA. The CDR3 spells CASSSSGGAYNEQFF. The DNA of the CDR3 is TGTGCCAGCAGTTCGAGCGGGGGGGCCTACAATGAGCAGTTCTTC. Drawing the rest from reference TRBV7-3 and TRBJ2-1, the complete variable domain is GAGVSQTPSNKVTEKGKYVELRCDPISGHTALYWYRQSLGQGPEFLIYFQGTGAADDSGLPNDRFFAVRPEGSVSTLKIQRTERGDSAVYLCASSSSGGAYNEQFFGPGTRLTVL.

The CDR3 DNA sequence: TGTGCCAGCAGTCCACGGACAGGGACTGAAGCTTTCTTT. Translation: CASSPRTGTEAFF. The J gene is TRBJ1-1, the V gene TRBV6-5, with 8 bases aligning to TRBD1. This CDR3 comprises 13 residues. The J segment lost 5 bases and the V segment lost 5 bases, leaving 4 bases of the junction unmatched. In germline, CDR1 is MNHEY, CDR2 SVGAGI.

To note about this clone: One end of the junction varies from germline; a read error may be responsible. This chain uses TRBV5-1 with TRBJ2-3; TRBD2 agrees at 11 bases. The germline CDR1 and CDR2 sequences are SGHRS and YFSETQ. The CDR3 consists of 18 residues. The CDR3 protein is CASRIPTSGERRTDTQYF. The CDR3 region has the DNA TGCGCCAGCAGAATCCCGACTAGCGGGGAGCGCCGCACGGATACGCAGTATTTT.

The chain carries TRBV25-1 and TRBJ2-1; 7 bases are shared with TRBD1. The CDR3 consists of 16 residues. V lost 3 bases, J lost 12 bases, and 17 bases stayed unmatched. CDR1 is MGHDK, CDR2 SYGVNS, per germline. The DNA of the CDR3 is TGTGCCAGCAGTGAGCGACTCTCCGGGACAGCCCCATCGCAGTTCTTC. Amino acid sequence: CASSERLSGTAPSQFF.

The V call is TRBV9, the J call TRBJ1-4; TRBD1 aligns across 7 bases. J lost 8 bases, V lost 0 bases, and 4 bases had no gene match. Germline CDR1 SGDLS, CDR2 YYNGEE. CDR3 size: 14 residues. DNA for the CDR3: TGTGCCAGCAGCGTAGGTGACAGGGTCGAAAAACTGTTTTTT. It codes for CASSVGDRVEKLFF. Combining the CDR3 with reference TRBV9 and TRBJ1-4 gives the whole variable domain DSGVTQTPKHLITATGQRVTLRCSPRSGDLSVYWYQQSLDQGLQFLIQYYNGEERAKGNILERFSAQQFPDLHSELNLSSLELGDSALYFCASSVGDRVEKLFFGSGTQLSVL.

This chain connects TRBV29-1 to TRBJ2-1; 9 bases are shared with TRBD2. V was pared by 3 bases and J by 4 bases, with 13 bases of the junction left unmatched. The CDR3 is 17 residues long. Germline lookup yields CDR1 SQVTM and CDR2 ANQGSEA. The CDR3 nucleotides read TGCAGCGTTGAGGGCGGGAGGGCCATTCTCCCTTACAATGAGCAGTTCTTC. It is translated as CSVEGGRAILPYNEQFF.

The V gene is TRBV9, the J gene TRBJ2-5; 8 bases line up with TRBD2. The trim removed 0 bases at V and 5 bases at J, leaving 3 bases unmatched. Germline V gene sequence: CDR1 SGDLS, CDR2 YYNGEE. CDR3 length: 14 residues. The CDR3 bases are TGTGCCAGCAGCGTAGTGGCTAGCGGGGAGACCCAGTACTTC. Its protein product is CASSVVASGETQYF.

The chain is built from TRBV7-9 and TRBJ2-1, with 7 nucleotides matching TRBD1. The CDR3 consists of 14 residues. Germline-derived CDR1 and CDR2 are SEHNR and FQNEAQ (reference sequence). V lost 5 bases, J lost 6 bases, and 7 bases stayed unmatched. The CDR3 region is CASSRQGRSNEQFF. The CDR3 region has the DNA TGTGCCAGCAGCCGACAGGGTAGAAGCAATGAGCAGTTCTTC. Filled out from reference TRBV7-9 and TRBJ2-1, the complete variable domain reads DTGVSQNPRHKITKRGQNVTFRCDPISEHNRLYWYRQTLGQGPEFLTYFQNEAQLEKSRLLSDRFSAERPKGSFSTLEIQRTEQGDSAMYLCASSRQGRSNEQFFGPGTRLTVL.